This T cell receptor beta chain was documented in a study of beta chain features in type 1 diabetes. As for the study in general: When patients were set against healthy donors, age, gender and cell yields were similar.

Study observations and caveats: cDNA-based reads could over-represent cells with high TCR expression. Among patients, naive, central memory and Treg TCRB repertoires appeared more similar than among healthy donors.

CD45RO/CCR7/CD25/CD127/CD95/CD27 staining was used to isolate CD4+ naive, central memory, regulatory and stem cell-like memory cells by sorting. Trimming pared 1 base from V and 4 bases from J, leaving 6 bases between. The CDR3 covers 13 residues. CDR1 is SGHAT and CDR2 is FQNNGV in the germline V gene. Every bit of the isolated RNA underwent reverse transcription, so sequencing read expressed TCRB transcripts. The table came from immunoSEQ multiplex PCR; TCRdb's copy has only in-frame clones and leaves some out. The sample lists fewer than 400,000 clones, 8% seen once, with more than 0.4% in the top ten. Note on this clone: Its antigen is not known.

The sequence came from a woman aged 18-29 years in good health. The J gene is TRBJ2-3, the V gene TRBV11-2; D remains unclear. The sample taken for sequencing was central memory CD4+ T cells from blood. The CDR3 DNA sequence: TGTGCCAGCAGCTTAGCTCATTCAGATACGCAGTATTTT. It specifies CASSLAHSDTQYF.